One sample yielded the 11 T cell receptor beta chains listed below, sequenced in a study of spatial heterogeneity in lung cancer (dated by TCRdb to about 2019). The time point label here, explained by the study, means: blood at routine non-recurrence follow-up after resection. To prepare the library, 5' RACE was applied. The run used a NextSeq 500. The raw public data were reprocessed by TCRdb itself: fastp quality trimming at Q25, MiXCR clonotype calling, in-frame beta chains only. Rows merge per CDR3 protein into single entries with the most common DNA and genes. The sample yields over 40,000 distinct CDR3 sequences; about an eighth were counted once. Under 35% of the sample comes from the top ten. Sequenced material: PBMCs, taken at follow-up. All receptors derive from a male donor with early-stage non-small cell lung cancer.

Ten or more counts support this clonotype. The gene calls are TRBV7-9 and TRBJ2-7, with D perhaps TRBD2 (6 bases). Germline V gene data show CDR1 as SEHNR and CDR2 as FQNEAQ (reference sequence). Trimming stripped 1 base from V and 3 bases from J, with 10 bases between. This CDR3 contains 14 residues. CDR3 DNA: TGTGCCAGCAGCTTAGGCGGAGGGAGCTACGAGCAGTACTTC. Translating gives CASSLGGGSYEQYF.

This clonotype was found a few times. This chain links TRBV3-1 with TRBJ2-2, with 9 bases that match TRBD2. The trim removed 6 bases at V and 1 base at J, leaving 0 bases unmatched. CDR1 and CDR2 (germline): LGHDT, YNNKEL (reference sequence). CDR3 size: 14 residues. CDR3 coding DNA: TGTGCCAGCAGTAGCGGGAGGAACACCGGGGAGCTGTTTTTT. This sequence encodes CASSSGRNTGELFF.

This clonotype was seen at least ten times. This chain links TRBV7-2 with TRBJ2-3; D is ambiguous. V was cut by 1 base and J by 0 bases, with 14 bases left in between. Looked up from germline, CDR1 is SGHTA and CDR2 is FQGNSA. The CDR3 sequence is 17 residues long. The CDR3 bases are TGTGCCAGCAGCTTAGATCGGCCTCTTACTAGCACAGATACGCAGTATTTT. This translates into CASSLDRPLTSTDTQYF.

The chain is built from TRBV7-6 and TRBJ1-1; perhaps TRBD1 as D (5 bases). CDR1 is SGHVS and CDR2 is FNYEAQ in the germline V gene. Trimming shortened V by 5 bases and J by 5 bases, and 18 bases separated the two germline ends. The CDR3 consists of 15 residues. The CDR3 is CASSPQEGRVTEAFF. For the CDR3, the DNA is TGTGCCAGCAGCCCCCAGGAGGGGAGGGTGACTGAAGCTTTCTTT.

This clonotype showed up many times. This sequence joins TRBV4-2 and TRBJ2-1, with D possibly matching TRBD2 (5 bases). V was pared by 1 base and J by 3 bases, with 19 bases between. This CDR3 is 18 amino acids long. Germline lookup yields CDR1 LGHNA and CDR2 YNFKEQ. The CDR3 DNA is TGTGCCAGCAGCCAAGTCGTAATATCTAGCCTCAACTACAATGAGCAGTTCTTC. This translates into CASSQVVISSLNYNEQFF.

The chain joins TRBV29-1 to TRBJ2-7, with D perhaps matching TRBD2 (6 bases). The CDR3 is 12 amino acids. The germline CDR1 and CDR2 sequences are SQVTM and ANQGSEA. Trimming pared 3 bases from V and 5 bases from J, leaving 11 bases between. This chain's CDR3 is CSVEGLENEQYF. The CDR3 coding sequence is TGCAGCGTTGAGGGACTTGAAAACGAGCAGTACTTC.

This clonotype was counted only a few times. The rearrangement joins TRBV28 to TRBJ1-6; no definite D call. The CDR3 sequence is 14 residues long. CDR1 and CDR2 (germline): MDHEN, SYDVKM. Trimming shortened V by 7 bases and J by 5 bases, and 12 bases separated the two germline ends. Here the CDR3 DNA reads TGTGCCAGCACAACCCGACACCATAATTCACCCCTCCACTTT. It specifies CASTTRHHNSPLHF.

The table lists this clonotype with a few counts. V gene TRBV5-6 combines with J gene TRBJ1-5; D might be TRBD1 (6 bases). Germline-derived CDR1 and CDR2 are SGHDT and YYEEEE. Between the trimmed V and J ends, which lost 4 bases and 2 bases, there was a span of 13 bases. The CDR3 has 15 residues. Here the CDR3 reads CASSPQRGRNQPQHF. The CDR3 DNA sequence: TGTGCCAGCAGCCCACAGCGGGGGCGCAATCAGCCCCAGCATTTT.

This clonotype was seen ten or more times. J is TRBJ1-5 and V is TRBV12-3 or TRBV12-4, with D perhaps matching TRBD1 (6 bases). CDR3 length: 14 amino acids. The ends were cut back, 3 bases at V and 5 bases at J, with 11 bases in the middle. The CDR3 is CASSFSGVDQPQHF. CDR3 sequence (DNA): TGTGCCAGCAGTTTTTCAGGGGTGGATCAGCCCCAGCATTTT.

About this clonotype itself: Possible read error: a much larger clone is one base away. The chain employs TRBV7-2 and TRBJ2-2; 7 bases match TRBD2. Germline lookup yields CDR1 SGHTA and CDR2 FQGNSA. The CDR3 sequence is 17 residues long. V shed 1 base, J shed 2 bases, and the junction held 7 bases outside the gene matches. The CDR3 DNA reads TGTGCCAGCAGCTTAGTCCCTAGCGGTTTTAACACCGGGGAGCTGTTTTTT. As protein: CASSLVPSGFNTGELFF.

The chain is built from TRBV29-1 and TRBJ2-5; D ambiguous. The V and J ends lost 5 bases and 5 bases respectively, with 18 bases between them. CDR1 is SQVTM and CDR2 is ANQGSEA in the germline V gene. The CDR3 spans 14 residues. Here the CDR3 DNA reads TGCAGCGTTAGGAAGGGCGGCCAAGGGGAGACCCAGTACTTC. It specifies CSVRKGGQGETQYF.